A single sample gave rise to the 26 T cell receptor beta chains below, sequenced in a study of T cell changes during pregnancy in multiple sclerosis. TCRdb keeps only in-frame clones here, not all; method: immunoSEQ multiplex PCR. The sample records 57,000 or so clones, over 75% being singletons. Source: peripheral blood, taken in the first trimester of pregnancy. These receptors originate from a female donor with multiple sclerosis, enrolled in a pregnancy study.

This sequence joins TRBV28 and TRBJ1-1; D is undetermined. Germline assignment: CDR1 MDHEN and CDR2 SYDVKM. V was pared by 2 bases and J by 5 bases, with 18 bases between. This CDR3 spans 16 amino acids. CDR3 sequence reads: CASSLTLTPGGTEAFF. As DNA, the CDR3 is TGTGCCAGCAGTTTAACCTTGACCCCGGGTGGAACTGAAGCTTTCTTT.

The chain combines TRBV29-1 with TRBJ2-6, with D possibly TRBD1 on 5 matching bases. The V end lost 6 bases, the J end lost 5 bases, and 11 bases lay between the germline ends. The CDR3 extends over 13 amino acids. CDR1 is SQVTM, CDR2 ANQGSEA, per germline. The CDR3 DNA follows: TGCAGCGTCCAGGGCACACGGGCCAACGTCCTGACTTTC. This sequence encodes CSVQGTRANVLTF.

This clone was detected only a few times. J is TRBJ1-4 and V is TRBV18, with D maybe TRBD1 (5 bases). Germline V CDR1 and CDR2: KGHSH, LQKENI. V lost 0 bases to trimming and J lost 7 bases, with 15 bases between them. CDR3 length: 16 residues. The DNA of the CDR3 is TGTGCCAGCTCACCACCGGGAAGGGGCTCGGGTGAAAAACTGTTTTTT. Its translation is CASSPPGRGSGEKLFF.

This clone was observed a few times. The V gene is TRBV11-2, the J gene TRBJ1-1; the match to TRBD1 covers 10 bases. This CDR3 comprises 13 residues. The trim removed 9 bases at V and 3 bases at J, leaving 4 bases unmatched. CDR1 is SGHAT, CDR2 FQNNGV, per germline. In DNA form, the CDR3 reads TGTGCCAGTGGGACAGGGGAGTACACTGAAGCTTTCTTT. It is translated as CASGTGEYTEAFF.

The chain employs TRBV5-1 and TRBJ2-3, with 8 nucleotides matching TRBD2. The CDR3 sequence is 14 residues long. Germline lookup yields CDR1 SGHRS and CDR2 YFSETQ. The J segment lost 4 bases and the V segment lost 6 bases, leaving 7 bases of the junction unmatched. The CDR3 DNA is TGCGCCAGCACCCCAGCGGGAGTACCAGATACGCAGTATTTT. This translates into CASTPAGVPDTQYF.

The V and J genes are TRBV19 and TRBJ2-3; weak D call: TRBD2 (6 bases). The CDR3 runs 13 residues. Per the germline V gene, CDR1 is LNHDA and CDR2 is SQIVND (reference sequence). The V and J ends lost 4 bases and 8 bases respectively, with 13 bases between them. CDR3 residues: CASSSGVWFTQYF. The CDR3 nucleotides are TGTGCCAGTAGTAGCGGGGTCTGGTTTACGCAGTATTTT.

The rearrangement links TRBV7-8 to TRBJ2-7; no reliable D call. This CDR3 contains 12 residues. V lost 1 base and J lost 9, with 10 bases in between. CDR1 is SGHVS and CDR2 is FQNEAQ in the germline V gene. The CDR3 sequence is CASSLEHAPQYF. In nucleotides, the CDR3 is TGTGCCAGCAGCTTAGAGCACGCCCCGCAGTACTTC.

This chain links TRBV2 with TRBJ1-2; D call uncertain. Germline values: CDR1 SNHLY, CDR2 FYNNEI. The V end was cut by 8 bases, the J end by 4 bases, with 14 bases between. The CDR3 is 13 residues long. The CDR3 loop reads CASGRDGIYGYTF. In DNA form, the CDR3 reads TGTGCCAGCGGGAGAGACGGAATCTATGGCTACACCTTC.

The chain links TRBV7-2 to TRBJ2-1, with 10 positions matching TRBD2. The CDR3 runs to 15 residues. V was pared by 2 bases and J by 16 bases, with 14 bases of the junction left unmatched. Germline V CDR1 and CDR2: SGHTA, FQGNSA. CDR3 sequence reads: CASSLKTAGAGGVFF. For the CDR3, the DNA is TGTGCCAGCAGCTTAAAAACCGCAGGAGCGGGAGGGGTCTTCTTC.

The sample holds a few counts of this clone. The chain joins TRBV19 to TRBJ1-2; no clear D. Trimming pared 8 bases from V and 7 bases from J, leaving 14 bases between. Germline V gives CDR1 LNHDA, CDR2 SQIVND (reference sequence). This CDR3 region has 12 residues. CDR3 sequence: CASSIQGGGYTF. In DNA, the CDR3 is TGTGCCAGTTCAATCCAAGGCGGTGGCTACACCTTC.

The chain recombines TRBV15 with TRBJ2-3, with 7 nucleotides matching TRBD1. The CDR3 consists of 15 residues. V shed 3 bases, J shed 2 bases, and the junction held 5 bases outside the gene matches. The V gene's germline CDR1 is LNHNV and CDR2 YYDKDF (reference sequence). CDR3 sequence: CATSSAGTDTDTQYF. Here the CDR3 DNA reads TGTGCCACCAGCAGTGCCGGGACAGACACAGATACGCAGTATTTT.

This rearrangement joins TRBV21-1 to TRBJ2-1; the table's D call of TRBD2 was not tested on the DNA. TRBV21-1 is a pseudogene segment. The length of the CDR3 is 16 residues. This chain's CDR3 is CASSSRLAGGHNEQFF. CDR3 DNA: TGTGCCAGCAGCAGCCGACTAGCGGGAGGGCACAATGAGCAGTTCTTC.

The chain carries TRBV2 and TRBJ2-7, with TRBD1 matching 7 bases. The CDR3 runs 15 residues. V trimming: 9 bases; J trimming: 5 bases; junction bases outside the gene matches: 16. From germline, CDR1 is SNHLY and CDR2 FYNNEI. In DNA form, the CDR3 reads TGTGCCAGGGAAATGTCCGGGACAGTACTCGACGAGCAGTACTTC. Translation: CAREMSGTVLDEQYF. Full variable domain (remainder filled in from reference TRBV2 and TRBJ2-7): EPEVTQTPSHQVTQMGQEVILRCVPISNHLYFYWYRQILGQKVEFLVSFYNNEISEKSEIFDDQFSVERPDGSNFTLKIRSTKLEDSAMYFCAREMSGTVLDEQYFGPGTRLTVT.

V usage is TRBV6-5 and J usage is TRBJ2-1, with 9 bases that match TRBD2. Germline assignment: CDR1 MNHEY and CDR2 SVGAGI. The CDR3 runs 15 residues. Trimming removed 2 bases from V and 7 bases from J; junction bases left unmatched: 6. In DNA, the CDR3 is TGTGCCAGCAGTTACGAAAGCGGGAGGTTTAATGAGCAGTTCTTC. This sequence encodes CASSYESGRFNEQFF.

This rearrangement joins TRBV7-7 to TRBJ1-5, with D unresolved. The CDR3 length is 17 residues. Deletions cut 2 bases from V and 0 bases from J, with 14 bases between. Germline V CDR1 and CDR2: SSHAT, FNYEAQ (reference sequence). The CDR3 nucleotides read TGTGCCAGCAGCTTATGGGCAGCCGAGTTTAGCAATCAGCCCCAGCATTTT. It encodes CASSLWAAEFSNQPQHF. Supplemented by reference TRBV7-7 and TRBJ1-5, the full variable domain reads GAGVSQSPRYKVTKRGQDVTLRCDPISSHATLYWYQQALGQGPEFLTYFNYEAQPDKSGLPSDRFSAERPEGSISTLTIQRTEQRDSAMYRCASSLWAAEFSNQPQHFGDGTRLSIL.

DNA of the CDR3: TGTGCCAGCAGCGTCCCTCTGGCCAATGAGCAGTTCTTC. It translates to CASSVPLANEQFF. The chain joins TRBV9 to TRBJ2-1, with D unresolved. V was shortened by 2 bases and J by 6 bases, with 9 bases between the two germline ends. The CDR3 covers 13 residues. Per the germline V gene, CDR1 is SGDLS and CDR2 is YYNGEE.

This chain connects TRBV5-1 to TRBJ2-7; 9 nucleotides align to TRBD1. The V segment lost 4 bases and the J segment 1 base; nucleotides outside the gene matches: 9. The CDR3 runs to 16 residues. Per germline, CDR1 SGHRS and CDR2 YFSETQ. CDR3 in amino acids: CASSQNRGHGSYEQYF. DNA of the CDR3: TGCGCCAGCAGCCAAAACAGGGGGCACGGATCCTACGAGCAGTACTTC.

The V call is TRBV10-1, the J call TRBJ2-3; tentative D call: TRBD2 (5 bases). Germline lookup yields CDR1 WNHNN and CDR2 SYGVQD (reference sequence). The CDR3 totals 15 residues. The V end was cut by 4 bases, the J end by 4 bases, with 15 bases between. As DNA, the CDR3 is TGCGCCAGCAGTGCAACGGGAAATAGGGCAGATACGCAGTATTTT. It codes for CASSATGNRADTQYF.

The chain couples TRBV5-1 to TRBJ2-7; 7 bases match TRBD1. V dropped 2 bases and J dropped 3; count of bases not matched to a gene: 5. Germline assignment: CDR1 SGHRS and CDR2 YFSETQ. The CDR3 spans 14 residues. As DNA, the CDR3 is TGCGCCAGCAGCTTAACAGGGACAGACTACGAGCAGTACTTC. Translated: CASSLTGTDYEQYF.

This sequence joins TRBV30 and TRBJ2-6, with D perhaps matching TRBD2 (5 bases). The CDR3 spans 15 residues. V dropped 0 bases and J dropped 3 bases, with 9 bases sitting between them. Germline lookup yields CDR1 GTSNPN and CDR2 SVGIG (reference sequence). CDR3 residues: CAWSVRGSGANVLTF. CDR3 sequence (DNA): TGTGCCTGGAGTGTACGAGGGAGTGGGGCCAACGTCCTGACTTTC.

The chain carries TRBV7-8 and TRBJ2-2; D might be TRBD2 (6 bases). Trimming cost V 6 bases and J 5 bases, with 13 bases left between them. From germline, CDR1 is SGHVS and CDR2 FQNEAQ. This CDR3 is built from 14 residues. Written as DNA, the CDR3 is TGTGCCAGCAGGACCGCCGGGGGTACCGGGGAGCTGTTTTTT. This encodes CASRTAGGTGELFF.

This rearrangement joins TRBV5-1 to TRBJ2-7; 11 bases agree with TRBD1. Germline V gene data show CDR1 as SGHRS and CDR2 as YFSETQ. This CDR3 is 15 amino acids long. Trimming removed 3 bases from V and 7 bases from J; junction bases left unmatched: 9. The CDR3 loop reads CASSSSGQGEGEQYF. The CDR3, as DNA: TGCGCCAGCAGCTCCTCGGGACAGGGGGAAGGAGAGCAGTACTTC.

The chain carries TRBV6-5 and TRBJ2-7; 8 bases agree with TRBD1. CDR3 length: 15 amino acids. The germline gives CDR1 MNHEY, CDR2 SVGAGI. Trimming took 0 bases from V and 3 from J; bases not matched to a gene: 4. The CDR3 sequence: CASSYSGTGSYEQYF. CDR3 nucleotide sequence: TGTGCCAGCAGTTACTCCGGGACAGGAAGCTACGAGCAGTACTTC.

The rearrangement joins TRBV21-1 to TRBJ2-1; the D call in the table, TRBD2, was not verified against the DNA. TRBV21-1 is a documented pseudogene. The CDR3 has 16 residues. For the CDR3, the DNA is TGTGCCAGCAGCAAAGGATCGCGGGAGGCATACAATGAGCAGTTCTTC. It yields the protein CASSKGSREAYNEQFF.

With regard to this clone: An end of the junction differs from the germline gene, which may be a read error. This chain joins TRBV6-1 and TRBJ1-1; 12 bases line up with TRBD1. CDR1 and CDR2 from the germline V gene are MNHNS and SASEGT. The CDR3 totals 13 residues. In nucleotides, the CDR3 is TGTGCCAGCAGACCCCGGGACAGGGGGCTTAACGTCTTT. The encoded protein is CASRPRDRGLNVF.

This clone has more than one count but fewer than ten. The chain uses TRBV5-6 and TRBJ1-4, with D perhaps TRBD1 (6 bases). Deletions cut 0 bases from V and 10 bases from J, with 13 bases between. This CDR3 contains 14 residues. Germline-derived CDR1 and CDR2 are SGHDT and YYEEEE. Here the CDR3 reads CASSLAQGRGKLFF. The CDR3 nucleotides are TGTGCCAGCAGCTTGGCCCAGGGGCGAGGAAAACTGTTTTTT.